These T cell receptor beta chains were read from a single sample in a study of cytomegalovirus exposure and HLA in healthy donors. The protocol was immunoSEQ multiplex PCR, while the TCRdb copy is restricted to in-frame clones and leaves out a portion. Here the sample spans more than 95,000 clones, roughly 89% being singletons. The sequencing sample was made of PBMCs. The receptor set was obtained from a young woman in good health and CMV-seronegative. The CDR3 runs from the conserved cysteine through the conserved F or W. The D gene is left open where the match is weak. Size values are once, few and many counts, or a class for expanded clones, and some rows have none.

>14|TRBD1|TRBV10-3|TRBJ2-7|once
TGTGCCATCAGTGTTCCAGGGGGCTCGGGCGAGCAGTACTTC
CAISVPGGSGEQYF
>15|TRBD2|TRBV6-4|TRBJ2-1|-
TGTGCCAGCAGTCCAGGACTAGGAGACGCCAATGAGCAGTTCTTC
CASSPGLGDANEQFF
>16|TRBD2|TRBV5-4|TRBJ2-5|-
TGTGCCAGCAGCTTGGAGTTAGCGGGGGGGCCGGAGACCCAGTACTTC
CASSLELAGGPETQYF
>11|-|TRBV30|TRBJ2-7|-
TGTGCCTGGAGCCCCGACAGGGAGCAGTACTTC
CAWSPDREQYF
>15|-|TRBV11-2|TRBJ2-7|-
TGTGCCAGCAGCTTAGATCAAACTAGGAACTACGAGCAGTACTTC
CASSLDQTRNYEQYF
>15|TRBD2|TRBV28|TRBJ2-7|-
TGTGCCAGCAGGACACCGGGGGGAGGCAAGTACGAGCAGTACTTC
CASRTPGGGKYEQYF
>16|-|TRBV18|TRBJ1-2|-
TGTGCCAGCTCACCAGCCGGGCAGGGGCCACGGCGAGGCTACACCTTC
CASSPAGQGPRRGYTF
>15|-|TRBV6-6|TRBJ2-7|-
TGTGCCAGCAGTTACTCTTACGGGGGGCCCTACGAGCAGTACTTC
CASSYSYGGPYEQYF
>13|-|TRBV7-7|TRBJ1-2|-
TGTGCCAGTCAGGAGGGACTAGACTATGGCTACACCTTC
CASQEGLDYGYTF
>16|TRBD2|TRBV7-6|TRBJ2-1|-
TGTGCCAGCAGCTTAGCGGTTGTGGGGGGGTCGGATGAGCAGTTCTTC
CASSLAVVGGSDEQFF
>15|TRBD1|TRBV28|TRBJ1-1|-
TGTGCCAGCAACTCAGTCGACAGGGTGGTTACTGAAGCTTTCTTT
CASNSVDRVVTEAFF
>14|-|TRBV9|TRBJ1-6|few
TGTGCCAGCAGCGTAGCAGGGGTTGCGTCACCCCTCCACTTT
CASSVAGVASPLHF
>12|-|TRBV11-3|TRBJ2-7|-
TGTGCCAGCAGCTTAGGGGACATAAAGCAGTACTTC
CASSLGDIKQYF
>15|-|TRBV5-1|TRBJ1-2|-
TGCGCCAGCAGCCCCCGACAGATGGCTAACTATGGCTACACCTTC
CASSPRQMANYGYTF
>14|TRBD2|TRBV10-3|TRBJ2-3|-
TGTGCCACCCAAAGCGGGGCCCTCACAGATACGCAGTATTTT
CATQSGALTDTQYF
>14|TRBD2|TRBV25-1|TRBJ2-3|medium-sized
TGTGCCAGCAGTGGCCTAGCGGGGAGAGATACGCAGTATTTT
CASSGLAGRDTQYF
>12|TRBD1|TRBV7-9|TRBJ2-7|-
TGTGCCAGCAGCGTGGGGGACAGGGTAGAATACTTC
CASSVGDRVEYF
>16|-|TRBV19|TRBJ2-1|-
TGTGCCAGTCGGGGGGGAGGGGGCGCGAATAAGAATGAGCAGTTCTTC
CASRGGGGANKNEQFF
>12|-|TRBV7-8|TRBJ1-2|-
TGTGCCAGCAGCCCCAGGGGAGTTGGCTACACCTTC
CASSPRGVGYTF
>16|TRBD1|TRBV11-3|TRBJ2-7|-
TGTGCCAGCAGCTTAGATCTGGGACAGGGTTCCTACGAGCAGTACTTC
CASSLDLGQGSYEQYF
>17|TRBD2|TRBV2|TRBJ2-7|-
TGTGCCAGCAGTGAAACTAGAGGGGGACTAGTATCCTACGAGCAGTACTTC
CASSETRGGLVSYEQYF
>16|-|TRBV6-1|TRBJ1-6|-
TGTGCCAGCAGTGTAAGTGGTCAACAGGTCGGGTCACCCCTCCACTTT
CASSVSGQQVGSPLHF
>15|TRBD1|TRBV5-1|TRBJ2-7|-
TGCGCCAGCAGCTTAACAGGGGGGACCACCTACGAGCAGTACTTC
CASSLTGGTTYEQYF